This paragraph reports one TCR beta chain. What it binds is not known. The data were obtained in a study of OX40 agonist ivuxolimab in advanced cancers. The method was immunoSEQ multiplex PCR; TCRdb's version includes in-frame clones alone and lacks a portion of them. The data show 150,000 to 170,000 clones, approximately 94% seen once. Points from the study as a whole: Some of the nonresponding patients also showed low levels of normalized T-cell clonal expansion.

Trimming took 3 bases from V and 4 from J, leaving 9 bases between them. The CDR3 loop spans 14 amino acids. CDR1 and CDR2 from the germline V gene are ENHRY and SYGVKD. Sequences were derived from CD4+ or CD8+ T cells sorted from blood, sampled in a trial of the OX40 agonist ivuxolimab. This clonotype was obtained from an adult with an advanced solid tumor such as melanoma, head and neck, liver or kidney cancer. The V call is TRBV10-3, the J call TRBJ2-2, with D unresolved. CDR3 protein: CAISENPGTGELFF. CDR3 in DNA: TGTGCCATCAGTGAAAATCCTGGCACCGGGGAGCTGTTTTTT.